This T cell receptor (beta chain) was sequenced for a study of CD8 T cells in Susac syndrome. TCR beta from blood CD8+ and CD4+ T cells was sequenced. The CDR3 has 12 residues. Germline V gene lookup returns CDR1 MDHEN and CDR2 SYDVKM. Trimming removed 5 bases from V and 12 bases from J, with 14 bases in between. The authors reverse transcribed roughly 0.5 to 1 ug RNA with random hexamers. Each CDR3 protein is one row after TCRdb ran MiXCR on the immunoSEQ multiplex PCR reads. The repertoire holds about 190,000 distinct CDR3 sequences, 80% to 95% seen once, with 0.1% in the top ten. V usage is TRBV28 and J usage is TRBJ1-5, with no clear D. The source material was CD4+ T cells from PBMCs. This TCR derives from a human donor in good health. CDR3 sequence reads: CASSPQFGVQHF. The CDR3 DNA reads as TGTGCCAGCAGTCCCCAGTTTGGAGTCCAGCATTTT.